The 9 T cell receptor beta chains given below trace back to one sample, sequenced in a study of control samples from healthy donors and cancer patients. The table came from immunoSEQ multiplex PCR; TCRdb's copy has only in-frame clones and leaves some out. The table includes roughly 55,000 clones, roughly 88% detected once. Specimen: blood. The receptor source for this set is a man aged 45-65 years in good health.

The CDR3: CASSLIGADEKLFF. The DNA for the CDR3 is TGTGCCAGCAGTTTAATAGGGGCGGATGAAAAACTGTTTTTT. The chain recombines TRBV27 with TRBJ1-4; the D gene is possibly TRBD1 (5 bases). Trimming left V 2 bases short and J 6 bases short, with 10 bases between. CDR1 is MNHEY and CDR2 is SMNVEV in the germline V gene (reference sequence). This CDR3 is built from 14 residues.

The chain recombines TRBV27 with TRBJ2-5; D might be TRBD1 or TRBD2, each matching 5 bases. CDR1 is MNHEY and CDR2 is SMNVEV in the germline V gene (reference sequence). The length of the CDR3 is 15 residues. The V gene lost 3 bases and the J gene lost 5 bases, with 16 bases spanning the gap. DNA of the CDR3: TGTGCCAGCAGTTTGCTCGGGACGGGCCGGGAGACCCAGTACTTC. This translates into CASSLLGTGRETQYF.

Here the CDR3 DNA reads TGCAGCGTTGTGGGGGGGTCGGGGGCTAATGGCGAGCAGTACTTC. Protein product: CSVVGGSGANGEQYF. The rearrangement uses TRBV29-1 and TRBJ2-7; weak D call: TRBD2 (7 bases). The CDR3 runs to 15 residues. Trimming shortened V by 4 bases and J by 6 bases, and 22 bases separated the two germline ends. Germline CDR1 SQVTM, CDR2 ANQGSEA.

The chain recombines TRBV7-9 with TRBJ2-1, with a weak D call TRBD2 (6 bases). CDR1 is SEHNR and CDR2 is FQNEAQ in the germline V gene (reference sequence). CDR3 size: 15 residues. Trimming pared 10 bases from V and 7 bases from J, leaving 23 bases between. The DNA of the CDR3 is TGTGCCACTCTCGCCCGAAGGCTAGCGAGAAATGAGCAGTTCTTC. Its translation: CATLARRLARNEQFF. Drawing the rest from reference TRBV7-9 and TRBJ2-1, the complete variable domain is DTGVSQNPRHKITKRGQNVTFRCDPISEHNRLYWYRQTLGQGPEFLTYFQNEAQLEKSRLLSDRFSAERPKGSFSTLEIQRTEQGDSAMYLCATLARRLARNEQFFGPGTRLTVL.

This clone was recorded only once. This chain joins TRBV19 and TRBJ2-1; 7 nucleotides line up with TRBD2. CDR3 length: 13 residues. V trimming: 3 bases; J trimming: 9 bases; junction bases outside the gene matches: 5. In germline, CDR1 is LNHDA, CDR2 SQIVND (reference sequence). The CDR3 bases are TGTGCCAGTAGTATTGGGCGGGAGAGTGAGCAGTTCTTC. It specifies CASSIGRESEQFF.

The chain uses TRBV6-4 and TRBJ2-1, with 7 bases aligning to TRBD1. J gave up 4 bases and V 4 bases, and 1 base lay outside the gene matches. The length of the CDR3 is 13 residues. Germline CDR1 and CDR2: MRHNA and SNTAGT. The chain's CDR3 is CASSAQGYNEQFF. The CDR3 bases are TGTGCCAGCAGTGCACAGGGGTACAATGAGCAGTTCTTC.

The rearrangement uses TRBV6-1 and TRBJ1-3; 7 bases match TRBD1. Per the germline V gene, CDR1 is MNHNS and CDR2 is SASEGT. There are 16 residues in the CDR3. The junction had 9 bases not matched to a gene; V was cut back by 3 bases and J by 4 bases. The CDR3 bases are TGTGCCAGCAGTGAGGGACAGTGGGGACCGGGAAACACCATATATTTT. It encodes CASSEGQWGPGNTIYF.

The V and J genes are TRBV7-9 and TRBJ1-2, with D hard to call. Trimming took 1 base from V and 2 from J, leaving 8 bases between them. Germline CDR1 and CDR2: SEHNR and FQNEAQ (reference sequence). The CDR3 is made up of 14 amino acids. The CDR3 reads CASSLVGTNYGYTF. CDR3 nucleotides: TGTGCCAGCAGCTTAGTTGGAACCAACTATGGCTACACCTTC. The whole variable domain, remainder taken from reference TRBV7-9 and TRBJ1-2, is DTGVSQNPRHKITKRGQNVTFRCDPISEHNRLYWYRQTLGQGPEFLTYFQNEAQLEKSRLLSDRFSAERPKGSFSTLEIQRTEQGDSAMYLCASSLVGTNYGYTFGSGTRLTVV.

This clone is medium-sized. V usage is TRBV18 and J usage is TRBJ2-7; 7 nucleotides agree with TRBD1. The CDR3 is 14 residues long. The junction had 6 bases not matched to a gene; V was cut back by 5 bases and J by 2 bases. Germline lookup yields CDR1 KGHSH and CDR2 LQKENI. CDR3 loop: CASSDRQGPYEQYF. In nucleotides, the CDR3 is TGTGCCAGCTCAGACCGACAGGGCCCCTACGAGCAGTACTTC. The whole variable domain, remainder taken from reference TRBV18 and TRBJ2-7, is NAGVMQNPRHLVRRRGQEARLRCSPMKGHSHVYWYRQLPEEGLKFMVYLQKENIIDESGMPKERFSAEFPKEGPSILRIQQVVRGDSAAYFCASSDRQGPYEQYFGPGTRLTVT.